This passage covers 16 T cell receptor beta chains from one sample sequenced in a study of beta chain features in type 1 diabetes. Every isolated RNA sample was fully reverse transcribed, so sequencing captured expressed TCRB transcripts. Profiled with immunoSEQ multiplex PCR; TCRdb holds only in-frame clones, not every one. The sample consists of 350,000 to 400,000 clones, roughly 16% of them appearing once. Source material: naive CD4+ T cells from blood. The receptors come from a woman under 30 in good health.

This clone came up a few times. The chain has TRBV4-3 and TRBJ1-2, with TRBD1 identical over 7 bases. The CDR3 covers 14 residues. Germline V CDR1 and CDR2: LGHNA, YSLEER. Losses at the gene ends were 1 base for V and 4 bases for J; bases not matched to a gene: 3. This CDR3 is CASSQGTGVYGYTF. CDR3 sequence (DNA): TGCGCCAGCAGCCAAGGGACAGGCGTCTATGGCTACACCTTC.

The V and J genes are TRBV21-1 and TRBJ2-1; the DNA was not used to check the table's D call, TRBD1. TRBV21-1 is listed as a pseudogene. The CDR3 has 14 residues. CDR3 region: CASRDHRSHNEQFF. CDR3 DNA sequence: TGTGCCAGCAGAGACCACAGGAGCCACAATGAGCAGTTCTTC.

This clone was seen only a few times. V usage is TRBV2 and J usage is TRBJ2-6; TRBD1 aligns across 7 bases. The CDR3 runs 17 residues. CDR1 is SNHLY and CDR2 is FYNNEI in the germline V gene. With V trimmed by 5 bases and J by 4 bases, 11 bases remained unmatched. CDR3 sequence reads: CASSTGQWGSGANVLTF. The CDR3 DNA is TGTGCCAGCAGTACGGGACAGTGGGGGTCCGGGGCCAACGTCCTGACTTTC.

This clone was detected only a few times. The same CDR3 is also encoded by other DNA sequences in this sample. The V and J genes are TRBV5-1 and TRBJ2-6; D possibly corresponds to TRBD1 (5 bases). CDR1 is SGHRS, CDR2 YFSETQ, per germline. V shed 3 bases and J shed 0 bases, with 7 bases lying between them. The CDR3 contains 15 residues. The CDR3 nucleotides are TGCGCCAGCAGCTCGCAGGGCTCTGGGGCCAACGTCCTGACTTTC. Translated: CASSSQGSGANVLTF. Variable domain in full (rest from reference TRBV5-1 and TRBJ2-6): KAGVTQTPRYLIKTRGQQVTLSCSPISGHRSVSWYQQTPGQGLQFLFEYFSETQRNKGNFPGRFSGRQFSNSRSEMNVSTLELGDSALYLCASSSQGSGANVLTFGAGSRLTVL.

This rearrangement joins TRBV7-9 to TRBJ2-7; D remains ambiguous. The CDR3 consists of 13 residues. The germline gives CDR1 SEHNR, CDR2 FQNEAQ (reference sequence). The V gene lost 3 bases and the J gene lost 3 bases, with 9 bases spanning the gap. The chain's CDR3 is CASSLNRNYEQYF. CDR3 coding DNA: TGTGCCAGCAGCTTGAACAGAAACTACGAGCAGTACTTC.

The chain is built from TRBV29-1 and TRBJ2-7; perhaps TRBD1 as D (5 bases). This CDR3 has 13 residues. V was clipped by 5 bases and J by 2 bases, with 13 bases between them. From germline, CDR1 is SQVTM and CDR2 ANQGSEA. The chain's CDR3 is CSVKQGYPYEQYF. The DNA for the CDR3 is TGCAGCGTTAAGCAGGGCTACCCCTACGAGCAGTACTTC.

This clone was picked up a small number of times. CDR3 in DNA: TGTGCCAGCAGTGAATGGGGCGGGAGGGCGAGTGAGCAGTTCTTC. Translated: CASSEWGGRASEQFF. The chain uses TRBV6-1 and TRBJ2-1; TRBD2 aligns across 9 bases. Trimming took 2 bases from V and 9 from J; bases not matched to a gene: 8. The CDR3 totals 15 residues. Looked up from germline, CDR1 is MNHNS and CDR2 is SASEGT.

This clone has only a few counts. The chain combines TRBV11-2 with TRBJ2-2; D possibly corresponds to TRBD2 (6 bases). V was shortened by 5 bases and J by 5 bases, with 15 bases between the two germline ends. Germline CDR1 reads SGHAT; CDR2 reads FQNNGV. This CDR3 contains 15 residues. CDR3 coding DNA: TGTGCCAGCAGCCCCGGACTAAGGTTTACCGGGGAGCTGTTTTTT. It specifies CASSPGLRFTGELFF.

This rearrangement joins TRBV29-1 to TRBJ2-7; perhaps TRBD2 as D (5 bases). The germline V gene has CDR1 SQVTM and CDR2 ANQGSEA. This CDR3 contains 14 residues. The ends were cut back, 6 bases at V and 6 bases at J, with 21 bases in the middle. DNA for the CDR3: TGCAGCGTCCTAGGCGGGTGGGGATTACGCGAGCAGTACTTC. This translates into CSVLGGWGLREQYF.

This clone turned up a few times. The rearrangement links TRBV21-1 to TRBJ2-3; the table assigns TRBD1, which was not confirmed against the DNA. TRBV21-1 counts as a pseudogene. This CDR3 comprises 15 residues. The CDR3 nucleotides are TGTGCCAGCAGCCCTCGGGACAGGGAGACAGATACGCAGTATTTT. It codes for CASSPRDRETDTQYF.

A few counts support this clone. The rearrangement joins TRBV12-5 to TRBJ2-7, with D possibly matching TRBD1 (6 bases). CDR1 is LGHNT, CDR2 FRNRAP, per germline. Trimming took off 2 bases at V and 3 bases at J, with 11 bases between the two ends. This CDR3 has 14 amino acids. The CDR3 sequence: CASGLSQGIYEQYF. CDR3 sequence (DNA): TGTGCTAGTGGTTTGTCACAGGGAATCTACGAGCAGTACTTC.

The chain carries TRBV25-1 and TRBJ2-7, with 7 bases matching TRBD2. Germline trimming cut 7 bases from V and 2 bases from J; bases unmatched to any gene: 2. This CDR3 is built from 12 residues. Looked up from germline, CDR1 is MGHDK and CDR2 is SYGVNS. The DNA for the CDR3 is TGTGCCAGCAAAGGGACTACCTACGAGCAGTACTTC. This sequence encodes CASKGTTYEQYF.

The chain recombines TRBV30 with TRBJ1-2; the D gene is possibly TRBD1 (6 bases). This CDR3 comprises 13 residues. Germline V gives CDR1 GTSNPN, CDR2 SVGIG (reference sequence). Trimming took off 4 bases at V and 1 base at J, with 10 bases between the two ends. DNA for the CDR3: TGTGCCTGGACAACAGGGAATAACTATGGCTACACCTTC. Translating it yields CAWTTGNNYGYTF. Looking up the rest from reference TRBV30 and TRBJ1-2 gives the full variable domain: SQTIHQWPATLVQPVGSPLSLECTVEGTSNPNLYWYRQAAGRGLQLLFYSVGIGQISSEVPQNLSASRPQDRQFILSSKKLLLSDSGFYLCAWTTGNNYGYTFGSGTRLTVV.

V is TRBV5-1 and J is TRBJ2-2, with TRBD2 identical over 11 bases. The germline gives CDR1 SGHRS, CDR2 YFSETQ. This CDR3 region has 16 residues. J gave up 7 bases and V 0 bases, and 5 bases lay outside the gene matches. The CDR3 loop is CASSLVLAGDRGELFF. The CDR3, as DNA: TGCGCCAGCAGCTTGGTACTAGCGGGAGATCGCGGGGAGCTGTTTTTT.

The rearrangement links TRBV25-1 to TRBJ1-5; unclear D gene. In germline, CDR1 is MGHDK, CDR2 SYGVNS. The CDR3 runs 15 residues. Trimming removed 4 bases at V and 5 bases at J, with 15 bases between. The chain's CDR3 is CASSASHLPDQPQHF. Here the CDR3 DNA reads TGTGCCAGCAGTGCTAGTCATTTACCGGATCAGCCCCAGCATTTT.

This chain uses TRBV2 with TRBJ2-1; 7 bases are a match to TRBD1. The CDR3 runs 15 residues. CDR1 is SNHLY, CDR2 FYNNEI, per germline. V lost 1 base and J lost 9; bases outside the gene matches: 9. Written as DNA, the CDR3 is TGTGCCAGCAGTGAAGAAAGGGGGCGCCTGACTGAGCAGTTCTTC. It translates to CASSEERGRLTEQFF.